This T cell receptor beta chain originates from a study of T cell repertoires in cytomegalovirus infection. Findings and limits, study-wide: Of the TCR beta families, the public ones yielded a cumulative frequency that identified carriers of CMV plus the relevant HLA.

TCRdb reprocessed the reads with MiXCR, giving one entry per CDR3 protein. This table has about 250,000 distinct CDR3 sequences, over 15% appearing once. The germline CDR1 and CDR2 sequences are LNHDA and SQIVND (reference sequence). J was trimmed by 2 bases and V by 6 bases; bases with no gene match: 3. This CDR3 contains 13 residues. This clonotype has a handful of counts. Its antigen is not known. The rearrangement joins TRBV19 to TRBJ1-1; 7 nucleotides line up with TRBD1. The receptor comes from a human donor in good health (CMV status not recorded). Some clones in this sample may be carry-over from other donors' samples. The sample consisted of CD8+ T cells from PBMCs. The CDR3 reads CASRAGGNTEAFF. The CDR3 region has the DNA TGTGCCAGTAGGGCAGGGGGAAACACTGAAGCTTTCTTT.